The rows below give T cell receptor beta chains drawn from one sample of a study of T cell repertoires in cytomegalovirus infection. TCRdb itself ran the reads through MiXCR, one entry per CDR3 protein. The sample lists 200,000 to 300,000 distinct CDR3 sequences; 12% to 15% were seen once. The source material was PBMCs. The source of these receptors is a human donor in good health (CMV status not recorded). Some clones in this sample may be carry-over from other donors' samples. Both conserved end residues are part of each CDR3. The size entry is marked missing in some rows and otherwise reads once, few, many or a size class.

>many|TRBJ1-5|TRBV2
CASSEVGGQPQHF
>few|TRBJ2-3|TRBV20-1
CSARAEREAQYF
>many|TRBJ2-1|TRBV9
CASSVLGRAGNEQFF
>many|TRBJ2-7|TRBV2
CASSVQSYEQYF
>many|TRBJ2-1|TRBV7-9
CASSLVRLAGGDQQFF
>-|TRBJ1-4|TRBV14
CASSRYGASDGEKLFF
>many|TRBJ2-3|TRBV11-2
CASRSPGTADTQYF
>few|TRBJ2-3|TRBV13
CASSTRRRLPTDTQYF
>-|TRBJ2-7|TRBV9
CASSAGQGDYEQYF
>many|TRBJ2-7|TRBV7-2
CASMAGQALLGYEQYF
>-|TRBJ2-7|TRBV20-1
CSAIPQTGTFSYEQYF
>many|TRBJ1-4|TRBV20-1
CSAPGDTNEKLFF
>many|TRBJ2-6|TRBV6-2/TRBV6-3
CASSYRLTESGANVLTF
>-|TRBJ1-3|TRBV3-1
CASSLRQRSSGNTIYF
>many|TRBJ1-5|TRBV6-2/TRBV6-3
CASSYGGGNQPQHF
>-|TRBJ1-1|TRBV27
CASSLRQVSNTEAFF
>many|TRBJ1-1|TRBV5-4
CASSADRGTEAFF
>many|TRBJ1-4|TRBV7-2
CASSLRGYGEKLFF
>-|TRBJ2-7|TRBV7-9
CASSLFRDPYEQYF
>many|TRBJ2-1|TRBV20-1
CSARTQGARNEQFF
>few|TRBJ2-2|TRBV27
CASSLGAGGDGELFF
>many|TRBJ2-2|TRBV11-1
CASSLSTGDRTGELFF
>few|TRBJ2-1|TRBV7-4
CASSVDRGRVTSGSYFNEQFF
>many|TRBJ1-6|TRBV20-1
CSAPLAGAVNSPLHF
>few|TRBJ1-1|TRBV15
CATSGRGQSNTEAFF
>few|TRBJ1-1|TRBV20-1
CSARNLGARETEAFF
>many|TRBJ1-1|TRBV7-2
CASSFSYGAEAFF
>many|TRBJ2-3|TRBV20-1
CSARAVYPGADTQYF
>-|TRBJ2-2|TRBV20-1
CSASTLAGGTGELFF
>many|TRBJ1-4|TRBV5-1
CASSPGQGGEKLFF
>many|TRBJ1-4|TRBV7-8
CASSRETGLGELFF
>-|TRBJ2-7|TRBV28
CASFGGLGYEQYF
>-|TRBJ2-5|TRBV18
CASSPITATGETQYF
>many|TRBJ2-1|TRBV9
CASSVAGYGDEQFF
>-|TRBJ2-1|TRBV6-2/TRBV6-3
CASSYGSGTPLYNEQFF
>many|TRBJ2-3|TRBV4-1
CASSLSGVSSDTQYF
>many|TRBJ2-2|TRBV7-2
CASSGGLAGGANTGELFF
>many|TRBJ2-4|TRBV7-3
CASSLRSPGKNIQYF
>-|TRBJ2-7|TRBV29-1
CSVGGHEQYF
>many|TRBJ1-1|TRBV11-2
CASSLGLGANTEAFF
>few|TRBJ1-4|TRBV4-3
CASSQRSDEKLFF
>once|TRBJ1-4|TRBV5-6
CASSLRGRGTNEKQFF
>many|TRBJ1-1|TRBV6-5
CASSRGTKEAFF